A single sample is the source of the 19 T cell receptor beta chains below, sequenced in a study of cytomegalovirus exposure and HLA in healthy donors. Clones were read by immunoSEQ multiplex PCR, and TCRdb kept only the in-frame ones, dropping some. The table includes about 160,000 clones, about 95% detected once. The specimen sequenced was PBMCs. Receptor source: a woman younger than 35 in good health and CMV-seronegative.

V gene TRBV4-2 combines with J gene TRBJ2-7, with 7 bases fitting TRBD1. CDR1 is LGHNA and CDR2 is YNFKEQ in the germline V gene. V lost 1 base, J lost 1 base, and 4 bases stayed unmatched. CDR3 length: 15 amino acids. In DNA form, the CDR3 reads TGTGCCAGCAGCCAAGCAGACAGGGTGTCCTACGAGCAGTACTTC. Protein sequence: CASSQADRVSYEQYF.

The genes are TRBV9 and TRBJ2-3; TRBD2 is a possible D gene (5 bases). Germline V CDR1 and CDR2: SGDLS, YYNGEE. The CDR3 runs 16 residues. The ends were cut back, 0 bases at V and 4 bases at J, with 15 bases in the middle. CDR3 in amino acids: CASSVGGRAGADTQYF. The DNA for the CDR3 is TGTGCCAGCAGCGTAGGAGGGCGGGCCGGGGCAGATACGCAGTATTTT.

The chain links TRBV27 to TRBJ2-5; the D gene is possibly TRBD1 (6 bases). The germline gives CDR1 MNHEY, CDR2 SMNVEV (reference sequence). V lost 2 bases to trimming and J lost 4 bases, with 11 bases between them. CDR3 length: 14 residues. CDR3 coding DNA: TGTGCCAGCAGTTTAGCAGGGGTGAGAGAGACCCAGTACTTC. It specifies CASSLAGVRETQYF.

This clone was recorded once. The V gene is TRBV11-3, the J gene TRBJ2-3, with 7 positions matching TRBD2. Germline values: CDR1 SGHNT, CDR2 YENEEA. Losses at the gene ends were 9 bases for V and 4 bases for J; bases not matched to a gene: 10. This CDR3 spans 14 amino acids. CDR3 residues: CASAREGGSDTQYF. The DNA for the CDR3 is TGTGCCAGTGCTCGTGAGGGAGGGTCAGATACGCAGTATTTT.

The V gene is TRBV6-6, the J gene TRBJ2-5; a possible D gene is TRBD1 (5 bases). V lost 6 bases and J lost 3, with 11 bases in between. The CDR3 length is 13 residues. CDR1 MNHNY and CDR2 SVGAGI come from the germline V gene (reference sequence). CDR3 sequence (DNA): TGTGCCAGCAGCCTCAGGGTCGAAGAGACCCAGTACTTC. It translates to CASSLRVEETQYF.

This rearrangement joins TRBV4-1 to TRBJ2-7; D might be TRBD2 (5 bases). The CDR3 totals 14 residues. Germline CDR1 and CDR2: MGHRA and YSYEKL. The V end was cut by 3 bases, the J end by 4 bases, with 13 bases between. Written as DNA, the CDR3 is TGCGCCAGCAGCCATTTTCGGGGTGTATACGAGCAGTACTTC. It specifies CASSHFRGVYEQYF.

The chain uses TRBV29-1 and TRBJ1-1; TRBD1 agrees at 9 bases. This CDR3 is 15 amino acids long. The trim removed 6 bases at V and 0 bases at J, leaving 8 bases unmatched. Germline-derived CDR1 and CDR2 are SQVTM and ANQGSEA. CDR3 DNA: TGCAGCGTGACAGCTCGACAGGGGGTGAACACTGAAGCTTTCTTT. It encodes CSVTARQGVNTEAFF.

The chain links TRBV5-6 to TRBJ2-3; no firm D call. Trimming took 4 bases from V and 2 from J, leaving 8 bases between them. Germline values: CDR1 SGHDT, CDR2 YYEEEE. The CDR3 contains 13 residues. The CDR3 sequence: CASSLYNTDTQYF. CDR3 coding DNA: TGTGCCAGCAGCCTTTACAACACAGATACGCAGTATTTT.

J is TRBJ2-3 and V is TRBV7-3; 8 bases are a match to TRBD1. Germline values: CDR1 SGHTA, CDR2 FQGTGA. V lost 5 bases to trimming and J lost 2 bases; unmatched junction nucleotides: 6. The CDR3 consists of 15 residues. The CDR3, as DNA: TGTGCCAGCAGCCAGACAGGGGCTCTCACAGATACGCAGTATTTT. Its protein product is CASSQTGALTDTQYF.

The genes are TRBV6-5 and TRBJ2-7, with 9 bases identical to TRBD1. Germline CDR1 MNHEY, CDR2 SVGAGI. The CDR3 is made up of 15 amino acids. V trimming: 2 bases; J trimming: 3 bases; junction bases outside the gene matches: 5. The CDR3 loop is CASSYRGTGSYEQYF. In DNA form, the CDR3 reads TGTGCCAGCAGTTACAGGGGGACAGGGAGCTACGAGCAGTACTTC.

This clone was seen only once. V usage is TRBV6-5 and J usage is TRBJ1-4; 9 bases agree with TRBD1. The germline V gene encodes CDR1 MNHEY and CDR2 SVGAGI. V was pared by 6 bases and J by 5 bases, with 4 bases of the junction left unmatched. This CDR3 is 14 amino acids long. CDR3 amino acids: CASRGQGRNEKLFF. The CDR3 nucleotides read TGTGCCAGCAGGGGACAGGGCAGGAATGAAAAACTGTTTTTT.

The gene calls are TRBV2 and TRBJ2-5, with D possibly matching TRBD1 (5 bases). Germline assignment: CDR1 SNHLY and CDR2 FYNNEI. V shed 10 bases and J shed 5 bases, with 14 bases lying between them. CDR3 length: 12 amino acids. DNA of the CDR3: TGTGCCACCCAAGGGGTTAGCGAGACCCAGTACTTC. Translating it yields CATQGVSETQYF.

This clone appeared once. The chain combines TRBV25-1 with TRBJ1-1; D possibly corresponds to TRBD1 (6 bases). Between the trimmed V and J ends, which lost 4 bases and 1 base, there was a span of 13 bases. Germline V CDR1 and CDR2: MGHDK, SYGVNS. This CDR3 comprises 15 residues. The CDR3, as DNA: TGTGCCAGCAGTGCCTCAGACAGGACGAACACTGAAGCTTTCTTT. Translating gives CASSASDRTNTEAFF.

This chain uses TRBV6-6 with TRBJ2-7, with D maybe TRBD2 (6 bases). Germline V gives CDR1 MNHNY, CDR2 SVGAGI (reference sequence). The CDR3 is 14 amino acids. Deletions cut 2 bases from V and 1 base from J, with 9 bases between. The DNA for the CDR3 is TGTGCCAGCAGTTACGCGGAGGGATCCTACGAGCAGTACTTC. Its translation: CASSYAEGSYEQYF.

The CDR3, as DNA: TGTGCCAGCAGCTTAGGGACAAAAGAGACCCAGTACTTC. As protein: CASSLGTKETQYF. The chain couples TRBV7-3 to TRBJ2-5, with D perhaps matching TRBD1 (6 bases). CDR1 SGHTA and CDR2 FQGTGA come from the germline V gene. The germline V and J ends were trimmed by 2 bases and 3 bases, with 7 bases remaining between them. This CDR3 is 13 amino acids long.

V gene TRBV10-3 combines with J gene TRBJ2-5; the match to TRBD2 covers 8 bases. The ends lost 4 bases at V and 5 bases at J; junction bases unmatched: 6. Germline V gene lookup returns CDR1 ENHRY and CDR2 SYGVKD. The CDR3 consists of 14 residues. DNA of the CDR3: TGTGCCATCAGTGCTGAGCGGGGGTACGAGACCCAGTACTTC. Residues: CAISAERGYETQYF.

CDR3 coding DNA: TGTGCCAGCAGCCTCGGACAGGAGAACAATGAGCAGTTCTTC. Its translation: CASSLGQENNEQFF. V gene TRBV16 combines with J gene TRBJ2-1, with 7 bases fitting TRBD1. The V gene's germline CDR1 is KGHSY and CDR2 FQNENV. V dropped 4 bases and J dropped 5; count of bases not matched to a gene: 5. The CDR3 covers 14 residues.

This chain links TRBV19 with TRBJ1-1; tentatively, D is TRBD1 (5 bases). CDR1 and CDR2 (germline): LNHDA, SQIVND (reference sequence). Trimming removed 3 bases from V and 2 bases from J, with 16 bases in between. The CDR3 covers 16 residues. Here the CDR3 reads CASSIRGTGGNTEAFF. The CDR3 nucleotides are TGTGCCAGTAGTATCCGGGGGACGGGGGGAAACACTGAAGCTTTCTTT.

As regards this clone: The same CDR3 is also encoded by other DNA sequences in this sample. The chain joins TRBV7-2 to TRBJ1-1; D unresolved. This CDR3 contains 13 residues. V lost 3 bases and J 1 base, leaving 6 bases between the germline ends. Germline lookup yields CDR1 SGHTA and CDR2 FQGNSA. CDR3 amino acids: CASSLSGNTEAFF. The CDR3 bases are TGTGCCAGCAGCTTGTCAGGGAACACTGAAGCTTTCTTT.